The 5 T cell receptor beta chains reported below all come from one sample, sequenced in a study of T cells in Graves' hyperthyroidism and ophthalmopathy. TCR beta CDR3 regions were amplified from RNA transcripts. First-round RT-PCR of the TCR CDR3 relied on the HTBI primer set. TCRdb ran MiXCR on the multiplex PCR reads and lists one entry per CDR3 protein. Of around 600,000 distinct CDR3 sequences listed, approximately 15% were seen once; the top ten hold around 7%. What was sequenced was blood. The receptor source for this set is a woman under 30 with Graves' ophthalmopathy.

This clonotype was picked up many times. The CDR3 DNA is TGTGCCAGCAGCTCGGGACTAAAAGGAGATACGCAGTATTTT. This gives the protein CASSSGLKGDTQYF. The gene calls are TRBV7-3 and TRBJ2-3, with 7 bases identical to TRBD2. Germline lookup yields CDR1 SGHTA and CDR2 FQGTGA. The CDR3 spans 14 residues. Losses at the gene ends were 4 bases for V and 5 bases for J; bases not matched to a gene: 6. Full variable domain (rest looked up from reference TRBV7-3 and TRBJ2-3): GAGVSQTPSNKVTEKGKYVELRCDPISGHTALYWYRQSLGQGPEFLIYFQGTGAADDSGLPNDRFFAVRPEGSVSTLKIQRTERGDSAVYLCASSSGLKGDTQYFGPGTRLTVL.

This chain joins TRBV6-2 or TRBV6-3 and TRBJ2-1, with TRBD2 matching over 9 bases. With 9 bases clipped from V and 9 bases from J, the junction kept 6 bases outside the gene matches. Germline V gene data show CDR1 as MNHEY and CDR2 as SVGEGT. The CDR3 consists of 12 residues. CDR3 amino acids: CASSGRVSEQFF. CDR3 DNA sequence: TGTGCCAGTAGCGGGAGAGTTAGTGAGCAGTTCTTC.

The table lists this clonotype with a few counts. V is TRBV29-1 and J is TRBJ1-2; tentative D call: TRBD1 (5 bases). Germline CDR1 is SQVTM and CDR2 is ANQGSEA. Trimming pared 0 bases from V and 4 bases from J, leaving 9 bases between. CDR3 length equals 13 residues. The DNA of the CDR3 is TGCAGCGTTGAAGACCGGGACGCCTATGGCTACACCTTC. Translated: CSVEDRDAYGYTF.

This clonotype was seen many times. The chain links TRBV20-1 to TRBJ1-2, with 10 nucleotides matching TRBD1. CDR3 length: 14 residues. Germline loops: CDR1 DFQATT, CDR2 SNEGSKA (reference sequence). The trim removed 2 bases at V and 8 bases at J, leaving 8 bases unmatched. CDR3 DNA: TGCAGTGCTAGAAGTGGGACAGGGGCTTGGGGCTACACCTTC. This sequence encodes CSARSGTGAWGYTF.

V usage is TRBV6-1 and J usage is TRBJ2-7, with D unclear. Germline V gene lookup returns CDR1 MNHNS and CDR2 SASEGT. V was cut by 7 bases and J by 7 bases, with 17 bases left in between. The CDR3 covers 13 residues. CDR3 in DNA: TGTGCCAGCACCGCTGAGGACCAGAGGGAGCAGTACTTC. Encoded protein: CASTAEDQREQYF.